This T cell receptor (beta chain) was captured in a study of T cells in Graves' hyperthyroidism and ophthalmopathy. Whole-study context: Pretreatment peripheral blood was obtained at initial diagnosis. Study-level results: Clonotypes that were expanded in thyroid above 0.001 mostly appeared in blood too.

V was pared by 7 bases and J by 4 bases, with 11 bases between. Germline CDR1 is MNHNS and CDR2 is SASEGT. The CDR3 sequence is 13 residues long. This clonotype was observed at least ten times. Its antigen is unidentified. RNA transcripts served as the template for amplifying TCR beta CDR3 regions. The HTBI primer set served for first-round RT-PCR of the TCR CDR3. In TCRdb, the multiplex PCR reads were re-called with MiXCR into one record per CDR3 protein. The profile shows 550,000 to 600,000 distinct CDR3 sequences, 13% to 15% of them singletons. Ophthalmopathy in the patients scored at least 3 on Clinical Activity Score and at least 4 on NOSPECS grade, lasting under 3 months. Pregnant or lactating patients were excluded, as were those with uncontrolled infection or other autoimmune disease.

The V gene is TRBV6-1, the J gene TRBJ1-3; D uncertain. Material for sequencing was blood. The origin of this receptor is a woman under 30 with Graves' ophthalmopathy. The CDR3 sequence is CASILTSGNTIYF. CDR3 coding DNA: TGTGCCAGCATCTTAACGTCGGGAAACACCATATATTTT.